This T cell receptor (beta chain) appears in the sequencing data of a study of blood T cells in healthy people across ages. This clonotype came up a few times. The CDR3 is 12 amino acids. V was pared by 8 bases and J by 3 bases, with 10 bases between. The germline V gene encodes CDR1 MNHEY and CDR2 SVGEGT. For every donor, a draw yielded around 10 milliliters of peripheral blood. The authors ran a second PCR of about 6 to 11 cycles using a sample-barcoded 5' primer and a J-beta primer mix. TCRdb re-derived calls from the 5' RACE reads in MiXCR, one entry per CDR3 protein. The table includes 550,000 to 750,000 distinct CDR3 sequences, 21% detected once.

Sample: blood. V and J are TRBV6-2 or TRBV6-3 and TRBJ1-2; D not certain. The origin of this receptor is a man between 65 and 79 years old in good health. CDR3 coding DNA: TGTGCCAGCGACGACCGATACTATGGCTACACCTTC. Its translation: CASDDRYYGYTF.